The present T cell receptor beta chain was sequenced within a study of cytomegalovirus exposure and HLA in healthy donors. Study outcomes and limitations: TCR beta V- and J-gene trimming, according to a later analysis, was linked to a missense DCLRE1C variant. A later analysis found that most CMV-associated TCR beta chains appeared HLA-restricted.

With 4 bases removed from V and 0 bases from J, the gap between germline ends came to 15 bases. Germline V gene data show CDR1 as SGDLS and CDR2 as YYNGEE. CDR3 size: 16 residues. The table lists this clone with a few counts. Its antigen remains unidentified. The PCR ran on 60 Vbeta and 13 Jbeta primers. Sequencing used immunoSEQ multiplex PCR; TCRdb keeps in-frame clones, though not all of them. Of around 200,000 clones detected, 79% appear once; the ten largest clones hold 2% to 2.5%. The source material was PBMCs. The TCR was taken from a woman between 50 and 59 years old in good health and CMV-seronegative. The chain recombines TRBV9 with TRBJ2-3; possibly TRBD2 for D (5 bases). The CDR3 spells CASSSMSGSSTDTQYF. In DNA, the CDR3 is TGTGCCAGCAGCAGCATGTCGGGATCTAGCACAGATACGCAGTATTTT. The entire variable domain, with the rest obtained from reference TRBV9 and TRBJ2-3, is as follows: DSGVTQTPKHLITATGQRVTLRCSPRSGDLSVYWYQQSLDQGLQFLIQYYNGEERAKGNILERFSAQQFPDLHSELNLSSLELGDSALYFCASSSMSGSSTDTQYFGPGTRLTVL.